This TCR beta chain was captured by sequencing in a study of glioma-infiltrating T cells after dendritic cell vaccination. Study information: Glioblastoma patients came from Phase I and II dendritic cell vaccination trials.

Sequencing was performed with immunoSEQ multiplex PCR; in TCRdb, only in-frame clones are kept and a portion is missing. Among roughly 100,000 clones listed, around 89% were seen once. Time point in this sample: after dendritic cell vaccination, including at tumor progression/relapse. The CDR3 covers 17 residues. The V segment lost 4 bases and the J segment 4 bases; nucleotides outside the gene matches: 10. Germline CDR1 and CDR2: MNHNS and SASEGT. The material was blood, obtained after dendritic cell vaccination. This sequence originates from a human donor with glioblastoma. This chain uses TRBV6-1 with TRBJ1-2; TRBD1 agrees at 12 bases. This chain's CDR3 is CASSARWGQGAGYGYTF. The CDR3 region has the DNA TGTGCCAGCAGTGCCCGTTGGGGACAGGGGGCAGGCTATGGCTACACCTTC.